Below are 13 T cell receptor beta chains sequenced from a single sample in a study of OX40 agonist ivuxolimab in advanced cancers. Here immunoSEQ multiplex PCR was the method, and the copy in TCRdb shows in-frame clones only, minus some. The sample contains roughly 95,000 clones, around 86% of which appear only once. Material: CD4+ or CD8+ T cells sorted from blood, obtained in a trial of the OX40 agonist ivuxolimab. The receptors shown here come from an adult with an advanced solid tumor such as melanoma, head and neck, liver or kidney cancer.

The chain joins TRBV19 to TRBJ2-3; TRBD1 or TRBD2 may be the D gene (6 bases each). The CDR3 runs to 16 residues. Germline V gene lookup returns CDR1 LNHDA and CDR2 SQIVND (reference sequence). V gave up 6 bases and J gave up 3 bases, with 19 bases separating them. The CDR3, as DNA: TGTGCCAGTAGCCAGACTACGGGGGCTCGGACAGATACGCAGTATTTT. Translated: CASSQTTGARTDTQYF.

V and J are TRBV7-9 and TRBJ2-5; no clear D gene. Germline V gives CDR1 SEHNR, CDR2 FQNEAQ (reference sequence). Trimming cost V 1 base and J 1 base, with 7 bases left between them. This CDR3 has 14 amino acids. CDR3: CASSLGGIQETQYF. As DNA, the CDR3 is TGTGCCAGCAGCTTAGGAGGCATCCAAGAGACCCAGTACTTC.

This clone was counted a single time. The rearrangement uses TRBV5-6 and TRBJ1-6; tentatively, D is TRBD1 (6 bases). CDR3 length: 15 amino acids. Germline CDR1 is SGHDT and CDR2 is YYEEEE. Trimming removed 0 bases from V and 6 bases from J, with 10 bases in between. CDR3 bases: TGTGCCAGCAGCTTGGGACAGGTCATTAATTCACCCCTCCACTTT. This gives the protein CASSLGQVINSPLHF.

V is TRBV2 and J is TRBJ1-2, with 9 nucleotides matching TRBD1. V gave up 2 bases and J gave up 7 bases; unmatched junction bases: 2. Germline-derived CDR1 and CDR2 are SNHLY and FYNNEI. This CDR3 is built from 13 residues. CDR3 nucleotide sequence: TGTGCCAGCAGTGAACGGGACAGGGCTGGCTACACCTTC. This encodes CASSERDRAGYTF.

Details on this clone: Within the sample, other DNA sequences also encode this same CDR3. V usage is TRBV5-1 and J usage is TRBJ2-1; tentatively, D is TRBD1 (6 bases). The CDR3 is 14 residues long. The germline V gene has CDR1 SGHRS and CDR2 YFSETQ. V was trimmed by 0 bases and J by 2 bases, leaving 6 bases between them. The DNA of the CDR3 is TGCGCCAGCAGCTTGGGGACAGCCTACAATGAGCAGTTCTTC. Translating it yields CASSLGTAYNEQFF.

This chain uses TRBV5-5 with TRBJ1-2, with TRBD1 identical over 8 bases. Germline CDR1 SGHKS, CDR2 YYEKEE (reference sequence). Trimming at V came to 3 bases and at J to 3 bases, leaving 1 base not matched to a gene. The CDR3 is made up of 13 amino acids. The CDR3: CASSSGGDYGYTF. For the CDR3, the DNA is TGTGCCAGCAGCTCAGGGGGCGACTATGGCTACACCTTC.

The chain recombines TRBV28 with TRBJ2-1; 8 nucleotides line up with TRBD2. Germline V gene data show CDR1 as MDHEN and CDR2 as SYDVKM. V lost 6 bases to trimming and J lost 6 bases; unmatched junction nucleotides: 13. The CDR3 length is 16 residues. In nucleotides, the CDR3 is TGTGCCAGCAGCGAAGCCGGGACTAGAGGGTCCAATGAGCAGTTCTTC. This gives the protein CASSEAGTRGSNEQFF.

This clone appeared once. This chain uses TRBV6-5 with TRBJ1-1; D is unresolved. V lost 2 bases and J lost 3, with 10 bases in between. CDR1 is MNHEY and CDR2 is SVGAGI in the germline V gene. The CDR3 contains 14 residues. Here the CDR3 reads CASSYHKTDTEAFF. The DNA for the CDR3 is TGTGCCAGCAGTTACCACAAAACGGACACTGAAGCTTTCTTT.

The chain carries TRBV19 and TRBJ1-5; 8 nucleotides match TRBD1. The CDR3 length is 17 residues. Germline values: CDR1 LNHDA, CDR2 SQIVND (reference sequence). The V gene end was trimmed by 1 base and the J gene end by 2 bases; junction bases not matched to a gene: 7. CDR3 region: CASSIGTGPTGNQPQHF. In nucleotides, the CDR3 is TGTGCCAGTAGTATAGGGACAGGGCCGACCGGCAATCAGCCCCAGCATTTT.

J is TRBJ1-1 and V is TRBV28; 7 nucleotides align to TRBD1. V trimming: 11 bases; J trimming: 7 bases; junction bases outside the gene matches: 10. Looked up from germline, CDR1 is MDHEN and CDR2 is SYDVKM. The CDR3 spans 12 residues. CDR3 residues: CALGDRKGEAFF. DNA of the CDR3: TGTGCCCTTGGGGACAGAAAGGGTGAAGCTTTCTTT.

This chain uses TRBV5-1 with TRBJ1-1, with D unresolved. This CDR3 contains 13 residues. V was shortened by 4 bases and J by 1 base, with 8 bases between the two germline ends. CDR1 SGHRS and CDR2 YFSETQ come from the germline V gene. The CDR3 loop reads CASSLQTNTEAFF. CDR3 sequence (DNA): TGCGCCAGCAGCCTTCAGACGAACACTGAAGCTTTCTTT.

The chain joins TRBV5-4 to TRBJ2-7, with 7 nucleotides matching TRBD1. CDR3 length: 15 residues. V lost 0 bases, J lost 6 bases, and 9 bases stayed unmatched. Germline CDR1 SGHNT, CDR2 YYREEE (reference sequence). The CDR3 coding sequence is TGTGCCAGCAGCTTGGGAGGGGGCGGGCTAGGCGAGCAGTACTTC. It encodes CASSLGGGGLGEQYF.

The chain uses TRBV5-1 and TRBJ1-2; 7 bases agree with TRBD1. The CDR3 has 14 residues. The V gene's germline CDR1 is SGHRS and CDR2 YFSETQ. V shed 1 base, J shed 5 bases, and the junction held 5 bases outside the gene matches. CDR3 bases: TGCGCCAGCAGCTTGACAGGGGCGGAATATGGCTACACCTTC. It is translated as CASSLTGAEYGYTF. The whole variable domain, filled in from reference TRBV5-1 and TRBJ1-2, reads KAGVTQTPRYLIKTRGQQVTLSCSPISGHRSVSWYQQTPGQGLQFLFEYFSETQRNKGNFPGRFSGRQFSNSRSEMNVSTLELGDSALYLCASSLTGAEYGYTFGSGTRLTVV.